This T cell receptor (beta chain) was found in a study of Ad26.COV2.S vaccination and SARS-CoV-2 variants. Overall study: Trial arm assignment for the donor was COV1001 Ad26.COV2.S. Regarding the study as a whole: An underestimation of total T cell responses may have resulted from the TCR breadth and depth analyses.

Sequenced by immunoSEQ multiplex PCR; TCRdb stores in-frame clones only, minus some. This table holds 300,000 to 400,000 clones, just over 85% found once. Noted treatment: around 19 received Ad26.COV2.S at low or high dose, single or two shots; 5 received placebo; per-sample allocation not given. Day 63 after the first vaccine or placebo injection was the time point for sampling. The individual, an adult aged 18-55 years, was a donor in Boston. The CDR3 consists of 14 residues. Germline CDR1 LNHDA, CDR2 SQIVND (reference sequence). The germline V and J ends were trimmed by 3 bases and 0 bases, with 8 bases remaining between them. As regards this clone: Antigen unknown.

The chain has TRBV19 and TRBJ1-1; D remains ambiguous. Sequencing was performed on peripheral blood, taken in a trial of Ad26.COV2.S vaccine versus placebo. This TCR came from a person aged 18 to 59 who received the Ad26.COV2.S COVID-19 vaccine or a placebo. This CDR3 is CASSMYPLNTEAFF. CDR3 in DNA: TGTGCCAGTAGTATGTACCCCCTGAACACTGAAGCTTTCTTT.